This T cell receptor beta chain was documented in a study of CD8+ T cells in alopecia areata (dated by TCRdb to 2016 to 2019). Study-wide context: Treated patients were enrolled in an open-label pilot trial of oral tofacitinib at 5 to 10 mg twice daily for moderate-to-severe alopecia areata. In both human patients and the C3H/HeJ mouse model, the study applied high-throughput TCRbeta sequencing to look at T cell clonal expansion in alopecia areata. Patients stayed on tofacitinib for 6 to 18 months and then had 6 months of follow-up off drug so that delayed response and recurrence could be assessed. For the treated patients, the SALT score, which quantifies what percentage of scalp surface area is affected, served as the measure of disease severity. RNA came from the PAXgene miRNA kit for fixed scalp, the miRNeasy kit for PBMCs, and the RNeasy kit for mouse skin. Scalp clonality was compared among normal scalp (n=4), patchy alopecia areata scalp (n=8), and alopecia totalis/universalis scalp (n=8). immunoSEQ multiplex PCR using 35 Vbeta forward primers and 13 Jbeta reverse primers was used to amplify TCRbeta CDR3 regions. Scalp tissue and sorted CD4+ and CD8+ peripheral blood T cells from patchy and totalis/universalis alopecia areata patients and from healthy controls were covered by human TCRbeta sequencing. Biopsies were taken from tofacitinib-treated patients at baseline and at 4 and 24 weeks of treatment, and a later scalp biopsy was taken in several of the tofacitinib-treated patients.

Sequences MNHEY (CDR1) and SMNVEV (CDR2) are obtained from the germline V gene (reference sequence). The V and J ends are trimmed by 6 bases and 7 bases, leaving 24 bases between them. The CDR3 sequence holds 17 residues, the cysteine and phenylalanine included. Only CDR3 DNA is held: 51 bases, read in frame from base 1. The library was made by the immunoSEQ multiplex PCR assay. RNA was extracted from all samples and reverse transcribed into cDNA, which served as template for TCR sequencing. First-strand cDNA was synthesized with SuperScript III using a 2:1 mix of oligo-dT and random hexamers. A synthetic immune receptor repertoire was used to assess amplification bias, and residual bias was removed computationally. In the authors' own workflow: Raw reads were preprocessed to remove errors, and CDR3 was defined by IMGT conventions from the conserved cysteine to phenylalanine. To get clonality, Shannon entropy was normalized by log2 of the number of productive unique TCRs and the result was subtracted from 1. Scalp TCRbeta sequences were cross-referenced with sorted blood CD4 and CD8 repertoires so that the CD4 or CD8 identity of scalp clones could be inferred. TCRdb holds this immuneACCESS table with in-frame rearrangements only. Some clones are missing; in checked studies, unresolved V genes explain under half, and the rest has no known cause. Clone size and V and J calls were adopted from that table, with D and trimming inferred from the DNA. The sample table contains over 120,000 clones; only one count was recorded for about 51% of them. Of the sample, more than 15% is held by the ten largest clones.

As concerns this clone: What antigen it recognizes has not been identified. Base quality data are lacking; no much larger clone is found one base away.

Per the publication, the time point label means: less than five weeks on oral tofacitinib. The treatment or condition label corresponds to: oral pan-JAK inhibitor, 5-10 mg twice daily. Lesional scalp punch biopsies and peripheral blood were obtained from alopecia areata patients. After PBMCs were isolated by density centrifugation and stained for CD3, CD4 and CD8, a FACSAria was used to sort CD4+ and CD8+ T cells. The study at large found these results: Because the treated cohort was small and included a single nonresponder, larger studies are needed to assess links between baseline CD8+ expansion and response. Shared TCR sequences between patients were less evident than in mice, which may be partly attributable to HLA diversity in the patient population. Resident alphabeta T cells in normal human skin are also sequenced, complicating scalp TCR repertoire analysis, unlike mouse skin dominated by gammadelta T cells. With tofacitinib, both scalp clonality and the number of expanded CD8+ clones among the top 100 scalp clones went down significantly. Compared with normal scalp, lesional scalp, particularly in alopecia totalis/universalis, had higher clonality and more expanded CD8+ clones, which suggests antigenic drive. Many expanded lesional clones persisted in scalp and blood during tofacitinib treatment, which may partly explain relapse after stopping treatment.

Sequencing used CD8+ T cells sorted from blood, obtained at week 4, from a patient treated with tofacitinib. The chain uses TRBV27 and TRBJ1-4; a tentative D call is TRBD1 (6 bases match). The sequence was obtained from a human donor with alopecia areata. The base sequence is TGTGCCAGCAGACCACGGTCCCCAGGGGCGTCGGCTGAAAAACTGTTTTTT. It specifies CASRPRSPGASAEKLFF.